The 18 T cell receptor beta chains listed next were all sequenced from one sample in a study of sequential checkpoint blockade in melanoma. Specified treatment: randomized to nivolumab then ipilimumab (arm A) or the reverse (arm B). Only in-frame clones appear in the TCRdb table, and some are missing; sequencing was by immunoSEQ multiplex PCR. Of roughly 1,900 clones listed, around half are singletons. Sequenced here: CD8+ T cells sorted from blood (inferred from file names), sampled from a patient given nivolumab and ipilimumab in sequence. The receptors were gathered from a human patient with melanoma. Some clones in this sample may be carry-over from other donors' samples.

The CDR3 DNA follows: TGTGCCAGCAGCGCCGGACAGGGATCGGAAGCTTTCTTT. The encoded protein is CASSAGQGSEAFF. V and J are TRBV13 and TRBJ1-1; 8 nucleotides match TRBD1. The CDR3 contains 13 residues. The germline CDR1 and CDR2 sequences are PRHDT and FYEKMQ (reference sequence). The V and J ends lost 5 bases and 8 bases, in that order; junction bases with no gene match: 7.

The CDR3 coding sequence is TGCGCCAGCAGCTTGGCCGGGACATCAAGGCGGGCGACCCAGTACTTC. This encodes CASSLAGTSRRATQYF. The rearrangement uses TRBV5-1 and TRBJ2-5, with D maybe TRBD1 (6 bases). This CDR3 spans 16 amino acids. Germline V gene data show CDR1 as SGHRS and CDR2 as YFSETQ. V lost 0 bases, J lost 7 bases, and 19 bases lay in between.

This clone came up a few times. The V call is TRBV7-2, the J call TRBJ2-1, with D perhaps TRBD1 (5 bases). CDR1 SGHTA and CDR2 FQGNSA come from the germline V gene. CDR3 length: 15 amino acids. V lost 4 bases to trimming and J lost 7 bases, with 17 bases between them. The CDR3: CASSSTAVYANEQFF. For the CDR3, the DNA is TGTGCCAGCAGCTCGACAGCAGTTTATGCTAATGAGCAGTTCTTC.

The J gene is TRBJ2-7, the V gene TRBV9; 7 nucleotides match TRBD2. This CDR3 is built from 14 residues. With 0 bases clipped from V and 2 bases from J, the junction kept 2 bases outside the gene matches. Germline V gene data show CDR1 as SGDLS and CDR2 as YYNGEE. The CDR3 DNA reads TGTGCCAGCAGCGTAGGGGGGGGAACCTACGAGCAGTACTTC. It codes for CASSVGGGTYEQYF. Using reference TRBV9 and TRBJ2-7 for the parts outside the CDR3, the full variable domain is DSGVTQTPKHLITATGQRVTLRCSPRSGDLSVYWYQQSLDQGLQFLIQYYNGEERAKGNILERFSAQQFPDLHSELNLSSLELGDSALYFCASSVGGGTYEQYFGPGTRLTVT.

The J gene is TRBJ1-5, the V gene TRBV30, with D hard to call. The CDR3 runs to 15 residues. V dropped 3 bases and J dropped 4 bases, with 16 bases sitting between them. Germline CDR1 is GTSNPN and CDR2 is SVGIG (reference sequence). CDR3 sequence: CAWRPGQMPNQPQHF. DNA of the CDR3: TGTGCCTGGAGGCCAGGCCAGATGCCTAATCAGCCCCAGCATTTT.

This clone was seen only a few times. The rearrangement joins TRBV5-4 to TRBJ2-2; a possible D gene is TRBD2 (7 bases). This CDR3 is built from 16 residues. In germline, CDR1 is SGHNT, CDR2 YYREEE (reference sequence). Trimming took 4 bases from V and 1 from J, leaving 14 bases between them. The CDR3 sequence is CASSLGLGGNTGELFF. In DNA form, the CDR3 reads TGTGCCAGCAGCCTCGGACTAGGGGGGAACACCGGGGAGCTGTTTTTT.

CDR3 sequence: CASSFLPGPRTYEQYF. CDR3 bases: TGTGCCAGCAGTTTCCTTCCGGGTCCCAGAACCTACGAGCAGTACTTC. The chain carries TRBV27 and TRBJ2-7, with D unresolved. CDR1 and CDR2 from the germline V gene are MNHEY and SMNVEV (reference sequence). The V and J ends lost 3 bases and 2 bases respectively, with 17 bases between them. The CDR3 spans 16 residues.

The chain couples TRBV9 to TRBJ2-2; TRBD2 aligns across 7 bases. V gave up 3 bases and J gave up 6 bases; unmatched junction bases: 20. Germline lookup yields CDR1 SGDLS and CDR2 YYNGEE. The CDR3 extends over 19 amino acids. The CDR3: CASSESTASGVVLPGELFF. CDR3 bases: TGTGCCAGCAGCGAGAGTACCGCCAGCGGGGTGGTCTTGCCCGGGGAGCTGTTTTTT.

This chain uses TRBV30 with TRBJ2-5; D remains ambiguous. V lost 1 base and J 6 bases, leaving 3 bases between the germline ends. Per the germline V gene, CDR1 is GTSNPN and CDR2 is SVGIG (reference sequence). This CDR3 is 10 amino acids long. The chain's CDR3 is CAWSGQTQYF. For the CDR3, the DNA is TGTGCCTGGAGTGGGCAGACCCAGTACTTC.

The chain carries TRBV13 and TRBJ2-7; 7 bases are shared with TRBD2. This CDR3 has 17 amino acids. Germline trimming cut 5 bases from V and 0 bases from J; bases unmatched to any gene: 13. The germline V gene encodes CDR1 PRHDT and CDR2 FYEKMQ (reference sequence). CDR3 nucleotide sequence: TGTGCCAGCAGCGCCGGCCGCCCGGGACTAAGCTCCTACGAGCAGTACTTC. Encoded protein: CASSAGRPGLSSYEQYF.

V and J are TRBV10-1 and TRBJ2-7, with TRBD1 identical over 10 bases. Per germline, CDR1 WNHNN and CDR2 SYGVQD (reference sequence). The CDR3 runs 15 residues. Trimming took 4 bases from V and 0 from J; bases not matched to a gene: 3. CDR3 amino acids: CASSAGTGASYEQYF. CDR3 DNA: TGCGCCAGCAGTGCTGGGACAGGGGCCTCCTACGAGCAGTACTTC.

The chain couples TRBV7-9 to TRBJ1-1, with D perhaps TRBD1 (6 bases). The CDR3 length is 13 residues. V lost 5 bases to trimming and J lost 8 bases, with 15 bases between them. The germline V gene encodes CDR1 SEHNR and CDR2 FQNEAQ (reference sequence). The CDR3 region is CASSQQGPEEAFF. For the CDR3, the DNA is TGTGCCAGCAGCCAGCAGGGGCCCGAGGAAGCTTTCTTT. Filled out from reference TRBV7-9 and TRBJ1-1, the complete variable domain reads DTGVSQNPRHKITKRGQNVTFRCDPISEHNRLYWYRQTLGQGPEFLTYFQNEAQLEKSRLLSDRFSAERPKGSFSTLEIQRTEQGDSAMYLCASSQQGPEEAFFGQGTRLTVV.

The V gene is TRBV6-1, the J gene TRBJ1-5; 7 bases map to TRBD1. The V gene end was trimmed by 5 bases and the J gene end by 7 bases; junction bases not matched to a gene: 5. Germline V lookup: CDR1 MNHNS, CDR2 SASEGT. The CDR3 runs 13 residues. As DNA, the CDR3 is TGTGCCAGCAGTTCCGACAGGGCCCAGCCCCAGCATTTT. Its protein is CASSSDRAQPQHF.

This clone has only a few counts. The genes are TRBV25-1 and TRBJ2-7; 7 positions match TRBD2. Germline V gives CDR1 MGHDK, CDR2 SYGVNS. This CDR3 contains 16 residues. Unmatched junction bases numbered 12, after V lost 4 bases and J lost 3 bases. The CDR3 sequence is CASSAPREDGYYEQYF. The CDR3 DNA follows: TGTGCCAGCAGTGCCCCCCGGGAGGACGGTTACTACGAGCAGTACTTC.

This rearrangement joins TRBV9 to TRBJ1-6; a weak D match, TRBD1 (5 bases). Germline V gives CDR1 SGDLS, CDR2 YYNGEE. V was cut by 4 bases and J by 10 bases, with 9 bases left in between. The CDR3 sequence is 12 residues long. CDR3 coding DNA: TGTGCCAGCAGCCCCGGGGGATCACCCCTCCACTTT. Protein sequence: CASSPGGSPLHF. The whole variable domain, filled in from reference TRBV9 and TRBJ1-6, reads DSGVTQTPKHLITATGQRVTLRCSPRSGDLSVYWYQQSLDQGLQFLIQYYNGEERAKGNILERFSAQQFPDLHSELNLSSLELGDSALYFCASSPGGSPLHFGNGTRLTVT.

This clone was seen a handful of times. A far larger clone is a single base away, which makes a read error likely. The chain has TRBV7-9 and TRBJ2-7, with D uncertain. The CDR3 consists of 15 residues. CDR1 and CDR2 from the germline V gene are SEHNR and FQNEAQ (reference sequence). Trimming removed 3 bases at V and 1 base at J, with 13 bases between. CDR3 sequence reads: CASSFSLAYSYEQYF. The CDR3 region has the DNA TGTGCCAGCAGCTTTAGCTTGGCTTATTCCTACGAGCAGTACTTC.

The genes are TRBV19 and TRBJ2-7, with D tentatively TRBD2 (5 bases). V was cut by 5 bases and J by 2 bases, with 10 bases left in between. The CDR3 length is 13 residues. Germline V lookup: CDR1 LNHDA, CDR2 SQIVND (reference sequence). This CDR3 reads CASSERRTYEQYF. CDR3 DNA sequence: TGTGCCAGTAGTGAACGGAGGACCTACGAGCAGTACTTC.

The table lists this clone with a few counts. The rearrangement joins TRBV18 to TRBJ2-5; 7 nucleotides agree with TRBD1. Trimming took 0 bases from V and 4 from J; bases not matched to a gene: 5. Germline V lookup: CDR1 KGHSH, CDR2 LQKENI. CDR3 size: 15 residues. CDR3 loop: CASSPPTGTAETQYF. The CDR3, as DNA: TGTGCCAGCTCACCACCGACAGGGACGGCAGAGACCCAGTACTTC.